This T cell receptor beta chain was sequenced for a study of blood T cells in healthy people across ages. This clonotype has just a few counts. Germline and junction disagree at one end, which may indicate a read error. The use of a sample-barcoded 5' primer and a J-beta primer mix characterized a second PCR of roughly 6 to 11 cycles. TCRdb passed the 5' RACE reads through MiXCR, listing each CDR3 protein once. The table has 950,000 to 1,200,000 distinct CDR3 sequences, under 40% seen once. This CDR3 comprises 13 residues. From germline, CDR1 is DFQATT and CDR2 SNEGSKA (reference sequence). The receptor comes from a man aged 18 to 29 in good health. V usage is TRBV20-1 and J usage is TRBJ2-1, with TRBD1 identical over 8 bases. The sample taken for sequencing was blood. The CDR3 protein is CSAGDRGGNEQFF. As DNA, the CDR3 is TGCAGTGCTGGAGACAGGGGTGGCAATGAGCAGTTCTTC.